The present TCR beta chain was sequenced within a study of blood T cell repertoires in COVID-19. Study context: Donors in the United States, Italy and Spain gave samples during acute or convalescent COVID-19.

Assay used: immunoSEQ multiplex PCR; TCRdb lists only in-frame clones, some missing. The repertoire holds more than 95,000 clones, with 90% as singletons. The receptor was isolated from a human donor with active COVID-19. The donor label of this sample is uncertain. The sample comprised peripheral blood.

The CDR3 bases are TGTGCCACGGGGGGGGCAGAGCCCCAGCATTTT. It codes for CATGGAEPQHF. The genes are TRBV19 and TRBJ1-5; tentatively, D is TRBD1 (6 bases). This CDR3 has 11 amino acids. Germline-derived CDR1 and CDR2 are LNHDA and SQIVND (reference sequence). Between the trimmed V and J ends, which lost 10 bases and 8 bases, there was a span of 12 bases.